The rows below give T cell receptor beta chains drawn from one sample of a study of CD8+CD57+ T cells in acquired aplastic anemia. TCRdb fed the reads into MiXCR, producing one record per CDR3 protein. The sample consists of about 150,000 distinct CDR3 sequences, 40% to 65% of them appearing once. What was sequenced was sorted CD4+, CD8+, or CD8+CD57+ T cells (not recorded which) from PBMCs. These receptors came from a human donor with aplastic anemia. The CDR3 runs from the conserved cysteine through the conserved F or W. Fields, in order: V gene, J gene, clone size, D gene, CDR3 protein, CDR3 DNA. D genes are given only for firm matches. Size tells how often a clone was seen (once, few, many) or the class of an expanded clone, and some rows leave it out.

TRBV5-1	TRBJ2-1	many	NA	CASSLARGSTYNEQFF	TGCGCCAGCAGCTTGGCCAGGGGAAGTACCTACAATGAGCAGTTCTTC
TRBV20-1	TRBJ2-1	NA	TRBD2	CSARGTAGVAEEQFF	TGCAGTGCTAGAGGAACAGCGGGAGTAGCTGAGGAGCAGTTCTTC
TRBV15	TRBJ1-6	NA	TRBD1	CATSKKQGTTYNSPLHF	TGTGCCACCAGCAAAAAACAGGGGACCACCTATAATTCACCCCTCCACTTT
TRBV4-1	TRBJ2-5	NA	TRBD1	CASTLGTGAETQCF	TGCGCCAGCACCCTGGGGACAGGGGCTGAGACCCAGTGCTTC
TRBV2	TRBJ2-1	NA	TRBD1	CASNRQGDRGEQFF	TGTGCCAGCAATAGGCAGGGGGATCGAGGCGAGCAGTTCTTC
TRBV6-4	TRBJ2-3	many	NA	CASSVGSADTQYF	TGTGCCAGCAGTGTGGGGTCCGCAGATACGCAGTATTTT
TRBV16	TRBJ1-1	many	TRBD1	CASSLSDRVRNTEAFF	TGTGCCAGCAGCCTCTCGGACAGGGTGAGGAACACTGAAGCTTTCTTT
TRBV5-6	TRBJ1-2	NA	NA	CASSPGGTNYGYTF	TGTGCCAGCAGCCCCGGCGGGACTAACTATGGCTACACCTTC
TRBV4-2	TRBJ2-3	once	NA	CASSPALGPPLDTQYF	TGTGCCAGCAGCCCGGCCCTAGGGCCCCCCTTAGATACGCAGTATTTT
TRBV11-2	TRBJ2-7	many	TRBD2	CASSTWEGPYEQYF	TGTGCCAGCAGTACTTGGGAGGGTCCCTACGAGCAGTACTTC
TRBV11-1	TRBJ2-7	NA	TRBD2	CASSLRDLADEQYF	TGTGCCAGCAGCTTAAGAGACCTAGCGGACGAGCAGTACTTC
TRBV4-3	TRBJ2-3	NA	NA	CASSQGVGTDTQYF	TGCGCCAGCAGCCAGGGAGTTGGCACAGATACGCAGTATTTT
TRBV20-1	TRBJ2-5	NA	TRBD2	CSAPPGTSLDQTQYF	TGCAGTGCTCCGCCCGGGACTAGCCTCGATCAGACCCAGTACTTC
TRBV25-1	TRBJ2-1	once	NA	CASSEMDSYNEQFF	TGTGCCAGCAGTGAAATGGACTCCTACAATGAGCAGTTCTTC
TRBV20-1	TRBJ2-7	NA	NA	CSAMGNEQYF	TGCAGTGCTATGGGAAACGAGCAGTACTTC
TRBV7-6	TRBJ2-7	NA	NA	CASSPSQGYEQYF	TGTGCCAGCAGCCCTAGCCAGGGCTACGAGCAGTACTTC
TRBV5-1	TRBJ1-5	NA	TRBD1	CASSLEGAGQPQHF	TGCGCCAGCAGCTTGGAGGGGGCAGGGCAGCCCCAGCATTTT
TRBV11-1	TRBJ2-3	many	NA	CASSSTGQHTDTQYF	TGTGCCAGCAGCTCAACAGGACAGCACACAGATACGCAGTATTTT
TRBV5-1	TRBJ2-5	few	TRBD1	CASSRRTGEETQYF	TGCGCCAGCAGCAGGAGAACAGGGGAAGAGACCCAGTACTTC
TRBV4-2	TRBJ2-7	many	NA	CASSQRADSYEQYF	TGTGCCAGCAGCCAGCGAGCGGACTCCTACGAGCAGTACTTC
TRBV15	TRBJ2-6	few	NA	CATIPGDSGANVLTF	TGTGCCACCATTCCCGGGGACTCTGGGGCCAACGTCCTGACTTTC
TRBV27	TRBJ1-2	many	NA	CASSTGNGYTF	TGTGCCAGCAGTACAGGAAATGGCTACACCTTC
TRBV5-1	TRBJ1-1	NA	TRBD1	CASSLSVRTGRWTEAFF	TGCGCCAGCAGTCTCTCCGTCAGGACAGGGCGATGGACTGAAGCTTTCTTT
TRBV2	TRBJ1-2	NA	NA	CASTMVTANYGYTF	TGTGCCAGCACGATGGTGACAGCAAACTATGGCTACACCTTC
TRBV6-2/TRBV6-3	TRBJ2-1	few	TRBD2	CASSYSYMGRGTYNEQFF	TGTGCCAGCAGTTACTCATACATGGGGCGGGGGACCTACAATGAGCAGTTCTTC
TRBV5-1	TRBJ1-2	NA	NA	CASSFAEKGNGYTF	TGCGCCAGCAGCTTTGCAGAGAAGGGTAATGGCTACACCTTC
TRBV7-9	TRBJ1-6	NA	NA	CASSKANNSPLHF	TGTGCCAGCAGTAAGGCCAATAATTCACCCCTCCACTTT
TRBV5-4	TRBJ1-2	NA	NA	CASSLEDSNYGYTF	TGTGCCAGCAGCTTGGAGGACAGTAACTATGGCTACACCTTC
TRBV5-1	TRBJ2-7	NA	NA	CASSPGKVISYEQYF	TGCGCCAGCAGCCCCGGGAAGGTAATTTCCTACGAGCAGTACTTC
TRBV20-1	TRBJ2-7	NA	TRBD1	CSALTGTGMYEQYF	TGCAGTGCTCTTACCGGGACAGGGATGTACGAGCAGTACTTC
TRBV7-2	TRBJ1-1	NA	NA	CASSSLLLVNTEAFF	TGTGCCAGCAGCTCTCTTTTACTAGTGAACACTGAAGCTTTCTTT
TRBV6-1	TRBJ1-4	many	NA	CASGVGKRLFF	TGTGCCAGCGGCGTCGGGAAAAGACTGTTTTTT
TRBV6-1	TRBJ2-1	few	TRBD2	CASSRTSGGLDTQFF	TGTGCCAGCAGTCGGACTAGCGGGGGGTTGGATACGCAGTTCTTC
TRBV29-1	TRBJ2-7	NA	NA	CSVEGPDYSYEQYF	TGCAGCGTTGAGGGTCCGGACTACTCCTACGAGCAGTACTTC
TRBV20-1	TRBJ1-3	NA	TRBD1	CSARDRGPQNSGNTIYF	TGCAGTGCTAGGGACAGGGGCCCACAAAACTCTGGAAACACCATATATTTT
TRBV6-2/TRBV6-3	TRBJ2-2	NA	TRBD2	CASSYGPSGGPTGELFF	TGTGCCAGCAGTTACGGTCCCAGCGGGGGCCCCACCGGGGAGCTGTTTTTT
TRBV2	TRBJ1-5	NA	NA	CASSVGPTNQPQHF	TGTGCCAGCTCCGTGGGACCGACCAATCAGCCCCAGCATTTT
TRBV5-6	TRBJ1-6	many	NA	CASSLAGQGTNSPLHF	TGTGCCAGCAGCTTGGCGGGTCAGGGGACTAATTCACCCCTCCACTTT
TRBV12-3/TRBV12-4	TRBJ2-7	NA	NA	CASSLEGRDEQYF	TGTGCCAGCAGTTTAGAGGGTAGGGACGAGCAGTACTTC
TRBV5-6	TRBJ2-1	many	NA	CASITGGAYNEQFF	TGTGCCAGCATCACTGGTGGAGCCTACAATGAGCAGTTCTTC
TRBV4-2	TRBJ1-5	many	NA	CASSQEARVGNQPQHF	TGTGCCAGCAGCCAAGAAGCTCGGGTAGGCAATCAGCCCCAGCATTTT
TRBV11-1	TRBJ2-7	few	NA	CASSAEQEEYF	TGTGCCAGCAGCGCGGAACAGGAAGAGTACTTC
TRBV7-2	TRBJ2-4	NA	NA	CASTSGNIQYF	TGTGCCAGCACATCTGGGAACATTCAGTACTTC
TRBV7-3	TRBJ2-7	NA	TRBD1	CASSGTENEQYF	TGTGCCAGCAGCGGGACAGAGAACGAGCAGTACTTC
TRBV14	TRBJ2-1	NA	TRBD2	CASSRLAGAYNEQFF	TGTGCCAGCAGCCGGCTAGCGGGAGCCTACAATGAGCAGTTCTTC
TRBV11-2	TRBJ2-7	NA	TRBD1	CASSSGQGRRYEQYF	TGTGCCAGCAGCTCAGGACAGGGGCGTCGCTACGAGCAGTACTTC
TRBV9	TRBJ2-7	many	NA	CASSSFGGSSYEQYF	TGTGCCAGCAGCTCCTTCGGTGGGAGCTCCTACGAGCAGTACTTC
TRBV20-1	TRBJ1-2	NA	NA	CRLGAAPLNYGYTF	TGCAGGTTGGGGGCAGCACCCCTGAACTATGGCTACACCTTC
TRBV2	TRBJ2-1	many	TRBD2	CASNGGSRLGSHEQFF	TGTGCCAGCAACGGGGGGTCTCGACTGGGATCCCATGAGCAGTTCTTC
TRBV7-8	TRBJ2-7	many	NA	CASSLIGHEQYF	TGTGCCAGCAGCTTAATTGGCCACGAGCAGTACTTC
TRBV5-1	TRBJ1-4	NA	TRBD1	CASKSGTGDEKLFF	TGCGCCAGCAAGTCCGGGACAGGGGATGAAAAACTGTTTTTT
TRBV2	TRBJ2-3	NA	NA	CASSQARLGTQYF	TGTGCCAGCAGCCAAGCCCGTCTTGGGACGCAGTATTTT
TRBV12-3/TRBV12-4	TRBJ2-5	many	NA	CASSLQVQKETQYF	TGTGCCAGCAGTCTCCAGGTCCAAAAAGAGACCCAGTACTTC